This T cell receptor beta chain appears in the sequencing data of a study of long-term antiretroviral therapy in people with HIV. Concerning this clone: Its cognate antigen is unknown.

The CDR3 loop spans 17 amino acids. Trimming at V came to 5 bases and at J to 7 bases, leaving 15 bases not matched to a gene. Germline V CDR1 and CDR2: SGHRS, YFSETQ. Study-wide results and caveats: Within the repertoire, clones expanded before ART were dominant at all time points.

Survey-level resolution applied to immunoSEQ assay v3.0. Here immunoSEQ multiplex PCR was the method, and the copy in TCRdb shows in-frame clones only, minus some. The table shows roughly 24,000 clones, with 88% occurring only once. The gene calls are TRBV5-1 and TRBJ1-6, with 7 bases aligning to TRBD1. This TCR derives from a man between 60 and 75 years old with HIV. The sequenced sample was unsorted PBMCs, obtained 0.6 years after starting antiretroviral therapy. The CDR3 sequence: CASSPQMTGTANSPLHF. The CDR3 region has the DNA TGCGCCAGCAGTCCACAAATGACCGGGACAGCCAATTCACCCCTCCACTTT.